This TCR beta chain was documented in a study of T cells expressing NK-cell markers. TCR beta cDNA was generated via 5'RACE template switching incorporating UMIs. TCRdb re-called the 5' RACE reads and gives one entry per CDR3 protein, without DNA. The sample includes about 460,000 distinct CDR3 sequences. The source material was blood T cells: a sorted CD56 or NKG2C T cell subset, CD4+ or CD8+ T cells, or bulk PBMC T cells (not recorded which). The sequence came from a woman in her forties or fifties in good health.

CDR3: CASSGGGTYEQYF. V usage is TRBV3-1 and J usage is TRBJ2-7; TCRdb's D call, TRBD2, is unchecked because there is no DNA. Germline CDR1 is LGHDT and CDR2 is YNNKEL (reference sequence). CDR3 length equals 13 residues.